This T cell receptor beta chain originates from a study of cytomegalovirus exposure and HLA in healthy donors. The CDR3 extends over 13 amino acids. Notes on the study in general: Evidence from a later analysis indicated that most CMV-associated TCR beta chains looked HLA-restricted. Later analysis identified 16,951 TCR beta sequences associated with HLA alleles, using a false discovery rate threshold of 0.05. Some TCR beta chains (roughly 160 of them) were listed as cytomegalovirus-associated.

In the case of this clone: Its target is unknown.

Researchers ran the PCR with 60 Vbeta and 13 Jbeta primers. How the authors handled the data: Later work found roughly 80 million unique TCR beta chains, with 9.5 million to 14 million shared. The repertoire was sequenced with immunoSEQ multiplex PCR; TCRdb's copy has only in-frame clones and lacks some. Clone size and the V and J calls come from that table; the DNA yielded D and trimming. The data hold about 130,000 clones, with roughly 74% observed a single time. The V gene is TRBV12-2, the J gene TRBJ1-5. TRBV12-2 is an annotated pseudogene. Material for sequencing was PBMCs. The TCR was taken from a woman in her 50s in good health and CMV-seropositive. CDR3 sequence reads: CASRLREWQPQHF. In nucleotides, the CDR3 is TGTGCAAGTCGCTTGCGCGAGTGGCAGCCCCAGCATTTT.